Following are 17 T cell receptor beta chains from one sample sequenced in a study of response to subunit inactivated influenza vaccine. TCRdb independently ran MiXCR on the RT-PCR reads; one entry per CDR3 protein. The repertoire holds approximately 530,000 distinct CDR3 sequences, with 13% as singletons. Source: PBMCs from blood, taken more than 35 days after vaccination. Receptors originate from a man aged 45-65 years who received an inactivated influenza vaccine.

Note on this clonotype: This could be a read error, since a much larger clone is one nucleotide away. This rearrangement joins TRBV20-1 to TRBJ2-3, with 9 bases aligning to TRBD2. The V gene's germline CDR1 is DFQATT and CDR2 SNEGSKA (reference sequence). The CDR3 is 16 residues long. The CDR3 sequence: CCARLGLATATDTQYF. The CDR3 DNA follows: TGCTGTGCTAGGCTTGGACTAGCGACCGCGACAGATACGCAGTATTTT.

The chain is built from TRBV20-1 and TRBJ2-1; D uncertain. V gave up 0 bases and J gave up 15 bases, with 24 bases separating them. Germline V CDR1 and CDR2: DFQATT, SNEGSKA (reference sequence). The CDR3 has 15 residues. The CDR3 spells CSARDGRTNSPKPFF. CDR3 in DNA: TGCAGTGCTAGAGATGGCAGGACCAATTCCCCGAAGCCGTTCTTC.

This clonotype showed up just a few times. This sequence joins TRBV7-9 and TRBJ2-1; 10 bases map to TRBD2. CDR1 and CDR2 (germline): SEHNR, FQNEAQ (reference sequence). The CDR3 spans 15 residues. The V and J ends lost 6 bases and 7 bases, in that order; junction bases with no gene match: 9. Here the CDR3 reads CASSFLAGVGNEQFF. CDR3 DNA sequence: TGTGCCAGCAGTTTTCTAGCGGGAGTGGGAAATGAGCAGTTCTTC.

This chain links TRBV7-2 with TRBJ2-1; TRBD2 aligns across 13 bases. Germline-derived CDR1 and CDR2 are SGHTA and FQGNSA. The junction had 11 bases not matched to a gene; V was cut back by 8 bases and J by 10 bases. This CDR3 has 15 residues. CDR3 nucleotides: TGTGCCAGCGGTACTAGCGGGAGGGCCTCGGGAGAGCAGTTCTTC. As protein: CASGTSGRASGEQFF.

This clonotype has only a few counts. V gene TRBV14 combines with J gene TRBJ2-5, with D maybe TRBD2 (5 bases). From germline, CDR1 is SGHDN and CDR2 FVKESK. V lost 0 bases to trimming and J lost 4 bases, with 12 bases between them. CDR3 length: 15 amino acids. In nucleotides, the CDR3 is TGTGCCAGCAGCCAAGATAGGAGGTTACGAGAGACCCAGTACTTC. Protein sequence: CASSQDRRLRETQYF.

This clonotype was seen once. The germline gene is not matched at one end of the junction; a read error may be the cause. The rearrangement links TRBV20-1 to TRBJ2-7, with a possible D match to TRBD1 (5 bases). The V gene's germline CDR1 is DFQATT and CDR2 SNEGSKA (reference sequence). There are 12 residues in the CDR3. The CDR3 here is CSAMTDSYEHYF. The CDR3 DNA is TGCAGTGCCATGACAGACTCCTACGAGCACTACTTC.

Many counts were recorded for this clonotype. The chain is built from TRBV20-1 and TRBJ2-7; no firm D call. Germline CDR1 DFQATT, CDR2 SNEGSKA (reference sequence). This CDR3 contains 13 residues. Trimming left V 5 bases short and J 4 bases short, with 15 bases between. CDR3: CSAVPPYPYEQYF. The CDR3 coding sequence is TGCAGTGCTGTCCCCCCATATCCTTACGAGCAGTACTTC.

The chain joins TRBV20-1 to TRBJ1-2; no clear D gene. Germline V CDR1 and CDR2: DFQATT, SNEGSKA (reference sequence). The CDR3 contains 11 residues. CDR3: CGLLWGYGYTF. CDR3 coding DNA: TGCGGCTTACTTTGGGGTTATGGCTACACCTTC.

This clonotype was recorded a few times. This chain joins TRBV5-1 and TRBJ2-1; the D call may be TRBD1 or TRBD2 (5 bases each). Germline CDR1 and CDR2: SGHRS and YFSETQ. This CDR3 has 15 amino acids. Trimming took 4 bases from V and 3 from J, leaving 14 bases between them. The DNA for the CDR3 is TGCGCCAGCAGCCCGGGGCCCTCTGACTACAATGAGCAGTTCTTC. It specifies CASSPGPSDYNEQFF.

The table lists this clonotype with many counts. The CDR3 DNA sequence: TGTGCCAGCAGCAGTTACGGACTAGCGGGAGGGCCAGTCTACGAGCAGTACTTC. Its protein is CASSSYGLAGGPVYEQYF. The V and J genes are TRBV16 and TRBJ2-7; 15 bases map to TRBD2. With 5 bases clipped from V and 3 bases from J, the junction kept 11 bases outside the gene matches. The CDR3 is made up of 18 amino acids. The germline CDR1 and CDR2 sequences are KGHSY and FQNENV.

The chain links TRBV27 to TRBJ2-1, with 7 positions matching TRBD2. CDR1 is MNHEY, CDR2 SMNVEV, per germline (reference sequence). The CDR3 is made up of 17 amino acids. V shed 4 bases, J shed 2 bases, and the junction held 11 bases outside the gene matches. This CDR3 is CASSSLPRGSAYNEQFF. The CDR3 nucleotides are TGTGCCAGCAGTTCCCTACCGCGGGGGAGCGCCTACAATGAGCAGTTCTTC.

A few counts support this clonotype. The rearrangement uses TRBV4-3 and TRBJ2-5, with 8 bases fitting TRBD2. This CDR3 region has 16 residues. The germline V gene has CDR1 LGHNA and CDR2 YSLEER. V shed 0 bases and J 5 bases; nucleotides not matched to a gene: 8. The CDR3 bases are TGCGCCAGCAGCCAAGAGAGTCTCGGGGGGGCGGAGACCCAGTACTTC. Encoded protein: CASSQESLGGAETQYF.

This clonotype has only a few counts. This chain connects TRBV6-2 or TRBV6-3 to TRBJ2-7; D may be TRBD1 (6 bases). Trimming removed 2 bases at V and 2 bases at J, with 19 bases between. Germline V gives CDR1 MNHEY, CDR2 SVGEGT. The CDR3 extends over 17 amino acids. CDR3 nucleotides: TGTGCCAGCAGTTACCACCTTACAGGAGACAGGACCTACGAGCAGTACTTC. It translates to CASSYHLTGDRTYEQYF.

The CDR3 region has the DNA TGTGCCAGCTCACCTAGGACAGGGGGGAATGAGCAGTTCTTC. This codes for CASSPRTGGNEQFF. The rearrangement uses TRBV18 and TRBJ2-1, with 10 bases fitting TRBD1. Trimming took 3 bases from V and 7 from J; bases not matched to a gene: 3. This CDR3 comprises 14 residues. Germline V gives CDR1 KGHSH, CDR2 LQKENI.

This clonotype occurred a few times. This chain connects TRBV18 to TRBJ2-7, with 15 bases fitting TRBD2. CDR1 is KGHSH, CDR2 LQKENI, per germline. Trimming at V came to 3 bases and at J to 3 bases, leaving 9 bases not matched to a gene. This CDR3 is 18 amino acids long. CDR3 amino acids: CASSPSGLAGGRNYEQYF. As DNA, the CDR3 is TGTGCCAGCTCACCGAGCGGACTAGCGGGGGGGCGGAACTACGAGCAGTACTTC. The full variable domain, rest sourced from reference TRBV18 and TRBJ2-7, is NAGVMQNPRHLVRRRGQEARLRCSPMKGHSHVYWYRQLPEEGLKFMVYLQKENIIDESGMPKERFSAEFPKEGPSILRIQQVVRGDSAAYFCASSPSGLAGGRNYEQYFGPGTRLTVT.

This clonotype was found a few times. This rearrangement joins TRBV6-1 to TRBJ1-6; no firm D call. From germline, CDR1 is MNHNS and CDR2 SASEGT. With 4 bases removed from V and 1 base from J, the gap between germline ends came to 5 bases. The CDR3 is 14 amino acids. For the CDR3, the DNA is TGTGCCAGCAGTGGCCGTTCCTATAATTCACCCCTCCACTTT. Translated, it gives CASSGRSYNSPLHF.

CDR3 sequence: CATSGGADTGELFF. The CDR3 bases are TGTGCCACCAGTGGTGGCGCGGACACCGGGGAGCTGTTTTTT. The V gene is TRBV24-1, the J gene TRBJ2-2; no reliable D call. Germline V CDR1 and CDR2: KGHDR, SFDVKD. This CDR3 is built from 14 residues. The V and J ends lost 5 bases and 3 bases respectively, with 9 bases between them.